This T cell receptor beta chain was captured by sequencing in a study of human T cells and chemical hapten exposure. Study observations and caveats: No shift was seen in TCRs above 1 in 1000 frequency with DPC sensitization.

Specified time point: patch test 2, 6 weeks after DPC sensitization. Treatment given: therapeutic diphenylcyclopropenone sensitization with weekly scalp DPC. Trimming took 5 bases from V and 3 from J; bases not matched to a gene: 4. CDR1 is ENHRY and CDR2 is SYGVKD in the germline V gene. The CDR3 is 14 residues long. A single record per CDR3 protein comes from TCRdb applying MiXCR to the RACE reads. The sample lists 80,000 to 95,000 distinct CDR3 sequences, approximately 10% occurring once. In this sample, this clonotype turned up a few times. Antigen specificity is unknown. The receptor comes from a man between 35 and 55 years old with alopecia areata. Some clones in this sample may be carry-over from other donors' samples. The chain combines TRBV10-3 with TRBJ1-3; 7 bases align to TRBD1. The sample was whole blood, taken in connection with sensitization to the hapten diphenylcyclopropenone (DPC). The CDR3 spells CAISPTGDGNTIYF. The CDR3 DNA sequence: TGTGCCATCAGTCCAACAGGGGATGGAAACACCATATATTTT.